This entry lists 28 T cell receptor beta chains sequenced from one sample in a study of vaccination effects on CD4 cells after COVID-19. TCRdb's copy holds only in-frame clones and misses some; the assay was immunoSEQ multiplex PCR. The sample records under 65,000 clones, around 85% being singletons. Pools of viral peptides were used by the ViraFEST assay to expand antigen-specific CD4+ T cells ahead of sequencing. With about ten days of culture completed, CD4+ T cells were isolated. Which antigens these TCRs recognize remains unknown. The specimen comprised CD4+ T cells from PBMCs cultured with HCoV-229E spike peptides, sampled before COVID-19 vaccination. The source of these receptors is a human donor who received a COVID-19 vaccine.

The chain couples TRBV5-4 to TRBJ2-5, with 7 bases that match TRBD1. The CDR3 spans 13 residues. Germline CDR1 reads SGHNT; CDR2 reads YYREEE (reference sequence). The junction had 2 bases not matched to a gene; V was cut back by 4 bases and J by 2 bases. Here the CDR3 DNA reads TGTGCCAGCAGCCAGGGACAGCAAGAGACCCAGTACTTC. Encoded protein: CASSQGQQETQYF.

This chain connects TRBV7-3 to TRBJ2-1, with 10 bases aligning to TRBD1. The germline CDR1 and CDR2 sequences are SGHTA and FQGTGA. The V and J ends lost 5 bases and 4 bases, in that order; junction bases with no gene match: 5. The CDR3 runs to 15 residues. The CDR3 DNA is TGTGCCAGCAGCCGACAGGGGGCGGGGTACAATGAGCAGTTCTTC. Its translation: CASSRQGAGYNEQFF.

This clone appeared once. The V and J genes are TRBV6-5 and TRBJ1-5, with a possible D match to TRBD1 (5 bases). V shed 4 bases and J shed 11 bases, with 12 bases lying between them. Germline CDR1 is MNHEY and CDR2 is SVGAGI. The CDR3 sequence is 12 residues long. Here the CDR3 DNA reads TGTGCCAGCAGTTTTACCGGGGGGACCCAGCATTTT. Translation gives CASSFTGGTQHF.

V gene TRBV18 combines with J gene TRBJ1-6, with TRBD1 identical over 8 bases. CDR1 and CDR2 (germline): KGHSH, LQKENI. V shed 5 bases and J 6 bases; nucleotides not matched to a gene: 3. The CDR3 contains 14 residues. The CDR3 bases are TGTGCCAGCTCAGGACAGGGCGGTAATTCACCCCTCCACTTT. It translates to CASSGQGGNSPLHF.

The chain is built from TRBV5-6 and TRBJ2-7; D is ambiguous. Germline CDR1 is SGHDT and CDR2 is YYEEEE. The CDR3 is 13 residues long. V was clipped by 4 bases and J by 4 bases, with 12 bases between them. Here the CDR3 DNA reads TGTGCCAGCAGCACTACTACTGGGTACGAGCAGTACGTC. Residues: CASSTTTGYEQYV.

V gene TRBV5-1 combines with J gene TRBJ2-6; no firm D call. Trimming shortened V by 2 bases and J by 2 bases, and 11 bases separated the two germline ends. In germline, CDR1 is SGHRS, CDR2 YFSETQ. This CDR3 is 16 amino acids long. CDR3 in DNA: TGCGCCAGCAGCTTTTTCGGGTCCCCTGGGGCCAACGTCCTGACTTTC. Translating it yields CASSFFGSPGANVLTF.

This chain connects TRBV12-5 to TRBJ1-1; D may be TRBD1 (5 bases). The CDR3 has 14 amino acids. Trimming removed 1 base at V and 2 bases at J, with 8 bases between. CDR1 is LGHNT and CDR2 is FRNRAP in the germline V gene. Here the CDR3 reads CASGLGQPNTEAFF. The CDR3 coding sequence is TGTGCTAGTGGTTTGGGACAGCCTAACACTGAAGCTTTCTTT.

The chain carries TRBV28 and TRBJ1-1; D is possibly TRBD1 (6 bases). Germline V gene data show CDR1 as MDHEN and CDR2 as SYDVKM. Trimming shortened V by 8 bases and J by 5 bases, and 21 bases separated the two germline ends. The CDR3 is made up of 15 amino acids. The CDR3 nucleotides are TGTGCCAGCGAGTTTGCAGCGCTTAGGGGGACTGAAGCTTTCTTT. Amino acid sequence: CASEFAALRGTEAFF.

The V gene is TRBV6-6, the J gene TRBJ1-5; D is unresolved. Trimming removed 6 bases at V and 4 bases at J, with 10 bases between. Germline V gene data show CDR1 as MNHNY and CDR2 as SVGAGI (reference sequence). This CDR3 has 13 residues. The CDR3 reads CASSRRINQPQHF. The CDR3 DNA reads TGTGCCAGCAGCAGGAGAATTAATCAGCCCCAGCATTTT.

The chain carries TRBV18 and TRBJ1-4, with 10 bases matching TRBD1. This CDR3 is built from 13 residues. Germline assignment: CDR1 KGHSH and CDR2 LQKENI. With 6 bases clipped from V and 8 bases from J, the junction kept 3 bases outside the gene matches. DNA for the CDR3: TGTGCCAGCTCGACAGGGGGCAGAGAAAAACTGTTTTTT. This sequence encodes CASSTGGREKLFF. The complete variable domain, with remaining parts taken from reference TRBV18 and TRBJ1-4, reads NAGVMQNPRHLVRRRGQEARLRCSPMKGHSHVYWYRQLPEEGLKFMVYLQKENIIDESGMPKERFSAEFPKEGPSILRIQQVVRGDSAAYFCASSTGGREKLFFGSGTQLSVL.

A few counts support this clone. The chain combines TRBV27 with TRBJ1-1, with a possible D match to TRBD1 (5 bases). Germline V gene data show CDR1 as MNHEY and CDR2 as SMNVEV (reference sequence). The CDR3 is 16 residues long. With 6 bases removed from V and 0 bases from J, the gap between germline ends came to 17 bases. The CDR3 here is CASRRNRQRMNTEAFF. CDR3 DNA: TGTGCCAGCAGACGAAATCGACAGAGGATGAACACTGAAGCTTTCTTT.

The rearrangement links TRBV6-2 or TRBV6-3 to TRBJ1-1, with D possibly being TRBD1 (5 bases). CDR3 size: 16 residues. V lost 5 bases to trimming and J lost 1 base, with 17 bases between them. Per germline, CDR1 MNHEY and CDR2 SVGEGT. The DNA of the CDR3 is TGTGCCAGCAGTACCCAGGGTGGCGGCGGGAACACTGAAGCTTTCTTT. This sequence encodes CASSTQGGGGNTEAFF.

This chain uses TRBV10-2 with TRBJ2-3, with TRBD2 matching over 8 bases. V was pared by 5 bases and J by 2 bases, with 3 bases of the junction left unmatched. The CDR3 spans 14 residues. Germline V lookup: CDR1 WSHSY, CDR2 SAAADI. The CDR3 DNA reads as TGCGCCAGCAGTTTAGCGGGGACCACAGATACGCAGTATTTT. Protein sequence: CASSLAGTTDTQYF.

This chain joins TRBV29-1 and TRBJ1-2; TRBD1 matches 7 bases. CDR1 is SQVTM, CDR2 ANQGSEA, per germline. With V trimmed by 4 bases and J by 8 bases, 16 bases remained unmatched. CDR3 size: 15 residues. Here the CDR3 DNA reads TGCAGCGTTGCGGTACTCGCTACAGGGGCGCGGGGCTACACCTTC. Translation: CSVAVLATGARGYTF. Together with reference TRBV29-1 and TRBJ1-2, the CDR3 gives the full variable domain: SAVISQKPSRDICQRGTSLTIQCQVDSQVTMMFWYRQQPGQSLTLIATANQGSEATYESGFVIDKFPISRPNLTFSTLTVSNMSPEDSSIYLCSVAVLATGARGYTFGSGTRLTVV.

This clone was found once. The chain uses TRBV19 and TRBJ2-2; TRBD1 agrees at 8 bases. Germline V gene data show CDR1 as LNHDA and CDR2 as SQIVND (reference sequence). The V segment lost 3 bases and the J segment 5 bases; nucleotides outside the gene matches: 17. The CDR3 extends over 19 amino acids. The CDR3 nucleotides are TGTGCCAGTAGTATGATTTCCCGGCAGGGGGCTTTTGGGACCGGGGAGCTGTTTTTT. Translation: CASSMISRQGAFGTGELFF. Combining the CDR3 with reference TRBV19 and TRBJ2-2 gives the whole variable domain DGGITQSPKYLFRKEGQNVTLSCEQNLNHDAMYWYRQDPGQGLRLIYYSQIVNDFQKGDIAEGYSVSREKKESFPLTVTSAQKNPTAFYLCASSMISRQGAFGTGELFFGEGSRLTVL.

The chain carries TRBV28 and TRBJ1-3, with TRBD1 matching over 7 bases. Germline CDR1 is MDHEN and CDR2 is SYDVKM. J was trimmed by 0 bases and V by 4 bases; bases with no gene match: 9. The CDR3 has 17 amino acids. Here the CDR3 reads CASSSWGQSFSGNTIYF. The CDR3, as DNA: TGTGCCAGCAGTTCCTGGGGACAGTCCTTCTCTGGAAACACCATATATTTT.

The chain employs TRBV27 and TRBJ1-1; 8 nucleotides align to TRBD1. This CDR3 has 14 amino acids. Germline V gene lookup returns CDR1 MNHEY and CDR2 SMNVEV (reference sequence). The V and J ends lost 6 bases and 8 bases, in that order; junction bases with no gene match: 11. In nucleotides, the CDR3 is TGTGCCAGCAGCCCATGGACAGGGAACCGGGAAGCTTTCTTT. Translating it yields CASSPWTGNREAFF.

Relative to its sample, this clone is large. The chain employs TRBV29-1 and TRBJ2-3, with 9 bases matching TRBD2. There are 13 residues in the CDR3. The trim removed 5 bases at V and 3 bases at J, leaving 3 bases unmatched. Germline loops: CDR1 SQVTM, CDR2 ANQGSEA. This CDR3 reads CSVSLAGTDTQYF. CDR3 bases: TGCAGCGTTTCCCTAGCGGGGACAGATACGCAGTATTTT.

The V gene is TRBV18, the J gene TRBJ2-5; TRBD1 agrees at 7 bases. Germline assignment: CDR1 KGHSH and CDR2 LQKENI. The CDR3 runs 14 residues. With 4 bases clipped from V and 5 bases from J, the junction kept 7 bases outside the gene matches. The DNA for the CDR3 is TGTGCCAGCTCACGACAGGGTGCAGGGGAGACCCAGTACTTC. Amino acids: CASSRQGAGETQYF.

The chain has TRBV24-1 and TRBJ2-5; 9 positions agree with TRBD2. Unmatched junction bases numbered 10, after V lost 4 bases and J lost 5 bases. The CDR3 extends over 16 amino acids. The germline V gene has CDR1 KGHDR and CDR2 SFDVKD. CDR3: CATSEGRGGKYETQYF. CDR3 nucleotides: TGTGCCACCAGTGAGGGGCGGGGGGGCAAATATGAGACCCAGTACTTC.

The chain has TRBV7-2 and TRBJ2-2; TRBD2 might be the D (5 bases). Trimming removed 2 bases from V and 8 bases from J, with 18 bases in between. CDR1 and CDR2 (germline): SGHTA, FQGNSA. The length of the CDR3 is 16 residues. Here the CDR3 reads CASSLIGGRTIGELFF. For the CDR3, the DNA is TGTGCCAGCAGCTTAATCGGAGGCAGGACCATAGGGGAGCTGTTTTTT. Complete variable domain (other parts from reference TRBV7-2 and TRBJ2-2): GAGVSQSPSNKVTEKGKDVELRCDPISGHTALYWYRQSLGQGLEFLIYFQGNSAPDKSGLPSDRFSAERTGGSVSTLTIQRTQQEDSAVYLCASSLIGGRTIGELFFGEGSRLTVL.

The V and J genes are TRBV10-1 and TRBJ1-1, with D possibly being TRBD1 (5 bases). The germline gives CDR1 WNHNN, CDR2 SYGVQD (reference sequence). The V gene lost 6 bases and the J gene lost 5 bases, with 16 bases spanning the gap. CDR3 length: 14 residues. The CDR3 here is CASRASGRGTEAFF. The CDR3 DNA reads as TGCGCCAGCAGGGCCTCAGGGCGAGGGACTGAAGCTTTCTTT.

The J gene is TRBJ1-4, the V gene TRBV2; D is unresolved. The CDR3 contains 11 residues. The germline CDR1 and CDR2 sequences are SNHLY and FYNNEI. V was pared by 5 bases and J by 8 bases, with 6 bases between. CDR3 coding DNA: TGTGCCAGCAGTAGATGGGAAAAACTGTTTTTT. Translated: CASSRWEKLFF.

The chain links TRBV13 to TRBJ2-7; TRBD1 matches 7 bases. Germline V gene sequence: CDR1 PRHDT, CDR2 FYEKMQ (reference sequence). The CDR3 contains 13 residues. Trimming cost V 1 base and J 4 bases; bases outside gene matches: 1. CDR3 sequence reads: CASSLDRGYEQYV. In DNA form, the CDR3 reads TGTGCCAGCAGCTTAGACAGGGGATACGAGCAGTACGTC.

V is TRBV25-1 and J is TRBJ2-3; 7 bases are a match to TRBD1. CDR1 and CDR2 from the germline V gene are MGHDK and SYGVNS. V dropped 10 bases and J dropped 3; count of bases not matched to a gene: 10. CDR3 length: 14 residues. The CDR3 coding sequence is TGTGCCACCTCCACAGGGGATGGTACAGATACGCAGTATTTT. This codes for CATSTGDGTDTQYF.

The sample holds a few counts of this clone. This rearrangement joins TRBV27 to TRBJ1-2; no definite D call. Germline-derived CDR1 and CDR2 are MNHEY and SMNVEV (reference sequence). CDR3 size: 13 residues. Trimming stripped 3 bases from V and 2 bases from J, with 7 bases between. CDR3: CASSLTANYGYTF. The DNA of the CDR3 is TGTGCCAGCAGTTTGACGGCAAACTATGGCTACACCTTC.

The gene calls are TRBV2 and TRBJ2-2, with D unresolved. This CDR3 is 12 amino acids long. The V and J ends lost 5 bases and 9 bases respectively, with 10 bases between them. The germline V gene encodes CDR1 SNHLY and CDR2 FYNNEI. This CDR3 reads CASSLYGRELFF. CDR3 nucleotides: TGTGCCAGCAGTCTATACGGGCGGGAGCTGTTTTTT.

The chain joins TRBV18 to TRBJ2-3; 9 bases fit TRBD2. CDR3 length: 16 amino acids. With V trimmed by 0 bases and J by 4 bases, 5 bases remained unmatched. CDR1 is KGHSH, CDR2 LQKENI, per germline. The CDR3 DNA reads TGTGCCAGCTCACCACCGGCGGGGGGGCGGGCAGATACGCAGTATTTT. Translating gives CASSPPAGGRADTQYF.